The 17 T cell receptor beta chains in this list originate from one sample, sequenced in a study of post-analysis software for immune sequencing data. Study outcomes and limitations: Controls had lower frequencies than patients of about 5 TRBV segments, which included TRBV5-6, TRBV5-1 and TRBV20-1.

For these receptors, no antigen is known. Incorporated into the TCR beta cDNA libraries were unique molecular identifiers, which served to reduce PCR and sequencing biases. Each CDR3 protein gets one entry after TCRdb re-called the PCR reads with MiXCR. The sample yields approximately 630,000 distinct CDR3 sequences, 59% seen once. The sample was blood. Every receptor here comes from a girl aged 2 to 10 with multiple sclerosis.

There are a few counts of this clonotype. CDR3 coding DNA: TGTGCTAGTGCCCCGTCGCTTTCTAGCACAGATACGCAGTATTTT. Protein sequence: CASAPSLSSTDTQYF. This chain connects TRBV12-5 to TRBJ2-3, with no clear D. CDR3 length: 15 residues. The V end lost 7 bases, the J end lost 0 bases, and 14 bases lay between the germline ends. The V gene's germline CDR1 is LGHNT and CDR2 FRNRAP.

V gene TRBV19 combines with J gene TRBJ2-5; D perhaps matches TRBD1 (6 bases). This CDR3 is built from 14 residues. V lost 7 bases, J lost 0 bases, and 12 bases lay in between. Germline V CDR1 and CDR2: LNHDA, SQIVND (reference sequence). CDR3 DNA sequence: TGTGCCAGTAATCAGGGGCCGCACCAAGAGACCCAGTACTTC. Residues: CASNQGPHQETQYF.

The chain recombines TRBV24-1 with TRBJ2-2; 7 bases align to TRBD1. V shed 3 bases, J shed 4 bases, and the junction held 7 bases outside the gene matches. In germline, CDR1 is KGHDR, CDR2 SFDVKD. This CDR3 comprises 16 residues. The CDR3 nucleotides read TGTGCCACCAGTGATCCCCACAGGGGTAGCACCGGGGAGCTGTTTTTT. It specifies CATSDPHRGSTGELFF.

This chain connects TRBV7-2 to TRBJ2-4; D perhaps matches TRBD2 (6 bases). The better agreement between TRBJ2-7 and the DNA end casts doubt on the J call. Germline assignment: CDR1 SGHTA and CDR2 FQGNSA. The CDR3 sequence is 14 residues long. The CDR3 sequence is CASSLGLLSYEQYF. The CDR3 DNA sequence: TGTGCCAGCAGCTTGGGACTCCTTAGCTACGAGCAGTACTTC.

This clonotype was counted a single time. The chain employs TRBV7-9 and TRBJ1-1, with D perhaps TRBD1 (6 bases). V was clipped by 4 bases and J by 11 bases, with 11 bases between them. The CDR3 is 11 residues long. The germline V gene encodes CDR1 SEHNR and CDR2 FQNEAQ (reference sequence). The CDR3: CASSWGAEAFF. CDR3 sequence (DNA): TGTGCCAGCAGCTGGGGGGCAGAGGCTTTCTTT.

This chain uses TRBV27 with TRBJ2-7, with TRBD2 matching 8 bases. V trimming: 5 bases; J trimming: 3 bases; junction bases outside the gene matches: 6. Germline-derived CDR1 and CDR2 are MNHEY and SMNVEV (reference sequence). This CDR3 region has 14 residues. The CDR3 reads CASSAGTRGYEQYF. CDR3 sequence (DNA): TGTGCCAGCAGTGCCGGGACTAGAGGCTACGAGCAGTACTTC.

The chain combines TRBV7-9 with TRBJ2-5; D might be TRBD2 (7 bases). This CDR3 region has 14 residues. Germline assignment: CDR1 SEHNR and CDR2 FQNEAQ (reference sequence). Trimming took 5 bases from V and 5 from J, leaving 15 bases between them. The DNA for the CDR3 is TGTGCCAGCAGCCTACTAGCGAGGGGGGAGACCCAGTACTTC. Translating gives CASSLLARGETQYF.

This clonotype was observed a single time. This rearrangement joins TRBV9 to TRBJ2-1; 7 bases match TRBD2. The germline V gene has CDR1 SGDLS and CDR2 YYNGEE. With V trimmed by 3 bases and J by 0 bases, 6 bases remained unmatched. The CDR3 length is 16 residues. In nucleotides, the CDR3 is TGTGCCAGCAGCGCCATAGCGGGTAGCTCCTACAATGAGCAGTTCTTC. The encoded protein is CASSAIAGSSYNEQFF.

V gene TRBV20-1 combines with J gene TRBJ2-7; the match to TRBD1 covers 10 bases. Germline V gene data show CDR1 as DFQATT and CDR2 as SNEGSKA (reference sequence). V shed 7 bases and J 6 bases; nucleotides not matched to a gene: 9. The CDR3 is made up of 13 amino acids. The CDR3 loop reads CSVPGQGILEQYF. DNA of the CDR3: TGCAGTGTTCCGGGACAGGGGATTCTCGAGCAGTACTTC.

J is TRBJ2-1 and V is TRBV20-1, with a possible D match to TRBD1 (8 bases). The DNA matches TRBJ2-7 better at its end, which makes the J call doubtful. The CDR3 is made up of 15 amino acids. Looked up from germline, CDR1 is DFQATT and CDR2 is SNEGSKA (reference sequence). CDR3 residues: CSARAETGGGYEQYF. In nucleotides, the CDR3 is TGCAGTGCTAGAGCGGAAACAGGGGGGGGCTACGAGCAGTACTTC.

The V call is TRBV12-3 or TRBV12-4, the J call TRBJ1-6, with 7 bases lining up with TRBD1. The CDR3 is made up of 16 amino acids. V gave up 5 bases and J gave up 8 bases; unmatched junction bases: 12. The CDR3 reads CASSPRWPGGDSPLHF. CDR3 bases: TGTGCCAGCAGTCCCCGATGGCCAGGGGGTGATTCACCCCTCCACTTT.

The J gene is TRBJ2-7, the V gene TRBV5-5; 9 nucleotides agree with TRBD2. The J segment lost 2 bases and the V segment lost 0 bases, leaving 9 bases of the junction unmatched. CDR1 is SGHKS and CDR2 is YYEKEE in the germline V gene (reference sequence). CDR3 length: 17 amino acids. CDR3 nucleotide sequence: TGTGCCAGCAGCTTGGCCGAGCTAGCGGGATCCACCTACGAGCAGTACTTC. Translating gives CASSLAELAGSTYEQYF.

The chain joins TRBV12-3 or TRBV12-4 to TRBJ2-7; 7 positions match TRBD2. V dropped 3 bases and J dropped 4; count of bases not matched to a gene: 3. The length of the CDR3 is 13 residues. CDR3 sequence: CASSFASGYEQYF. As DNA, the CDR3 is TGTGCCAGCAGTTTCGCTAGCGGTTACGAGCAGTACTTC.

A few counts support this clonotype. The chain links TRBV20-1 to TRBJ2-1; D gene ambiguous. Trimming pared 1 base from V and 7 bases from J, leaving 8 bases between. CDR1 is DFQATT and CDR2 is SNEGSKA in the germline V gene (reference sequence). The CDR3 covers 12 residues. The CDR3 loop reads CSARASVNEQFF. The CDR3 nucleotides read TGCAGTGCTAGAGCGAGTGTAAATGAGCAGTTCTTC.

The V and J genes are TRBV4-3 and TRBJ2-1, with D possibly TRBD1 on 6 matching bases. The V and J ends lost 2 bases and 7 bases respectively, with 15 bases between them. Germline-derived CDR1 and CDR2 are LGHNA and YSLEER. The CDR3 totals 15 residues. CDR3 in DNA: TGCGCCAGCAGCCAAATTGGGGCCCAGGGGAATGAGCAGTTCTTC. Translated: CASSQIGAQGNEQFF.

A remark on this clonotype: One end of the junction is discordant with germline, which a read error may explain. The rearrangement uses TRBV5-1 and TRBJ2-3; weak D call: TRBD2 (5 bases). This CDR3 comprises 16 residues. Germline V gene data show CDR1 as SGHRS and CDR2 as YFSETQ. The CDR3 DNA reads as TGTGCCAGCTGGTGGAGCGAGGCGGGCAAACGGGATACGCAGTATTTT. Encoded protein: CASWWSEAGKRDTQYF.

This sequence joins TRBV7-3 and TRBJ2-1; TRBD2 aligns across 10 bases. With 4 bases clipped from V and 5 bases from J, the junction kept 5 bases outside the gene matches. CDR3 length: 15 amino acids. Germline CDR1 and CDR2: SGHTA and FQGTGA. CDR3 bases: TGTGCCAGCAGCTGGTCTAGCGGGAGCAACAATGAGCAGTTCTTC. Its translation is CASSWSSGSNNEQFF.